This T cell receptor beta chain was captured in a study of metastatic and nonmetastatic thyroid tumors. Study in general: Repertoires from blood and tumor or nodule tissue of malignant and benign thyroid patients were compared. Whole-study results and caveats: Significantly greater TCR beta diversity was reportedly found in malignant thyroid tumors than in benign nodules (in blood and tumor).

There were no patients who had received any treatment before thyroid surgery. The CDR3 is 16 residues long. J lost 5 bases, V lost 6 bases, and 11 bases had no gene match. This clone is medium-sized by share. Antigen: not known. Original data processing: Variation in CDR3 across clinicopathological groups served as the basis for constructing a distant-metastasis classifier in papillary thyroid cancer. TCRdb redid the clone calls on the PCR reads using MiXCR. The V and J calls reflect TCRdb's pipeline rather than the authors' work. The table lists over 55,000 clones, roughly 29% of them singletons. This receptor was identified in a female donor with papillary thyroid cancer or a benign thyroid nodule (not recorded which). Some clones in this sample may be carry-over from other donors' samples. The specimen sequenced was blood. V gene TRBV12-3 or TRBV12-4 combines with J gene TRBJ2-2, with 8 nucleotides matching TRBD1. CDR3 amino acids: CASSSGTGGTTGELFF. In DNA form, the CDR3 reads TGTGCCAGCAGCTCAGGGACAGGTGGAACGACCGGGGAGCTGTTTTTT.